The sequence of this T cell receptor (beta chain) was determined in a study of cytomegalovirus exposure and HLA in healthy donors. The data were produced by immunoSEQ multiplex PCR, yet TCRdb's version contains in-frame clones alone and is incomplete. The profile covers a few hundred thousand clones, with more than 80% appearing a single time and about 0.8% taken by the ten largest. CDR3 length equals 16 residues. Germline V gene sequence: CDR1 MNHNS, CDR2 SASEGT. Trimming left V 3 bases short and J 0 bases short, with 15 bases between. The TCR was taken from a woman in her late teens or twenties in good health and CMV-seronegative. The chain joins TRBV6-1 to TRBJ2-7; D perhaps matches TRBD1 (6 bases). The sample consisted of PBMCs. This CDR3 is CASSDFGTRSSYEQYF. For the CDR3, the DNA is TGTGCCAGCAGTGATTTTGGGACACGGAGCTCCTACGAGCAGTACTTC.